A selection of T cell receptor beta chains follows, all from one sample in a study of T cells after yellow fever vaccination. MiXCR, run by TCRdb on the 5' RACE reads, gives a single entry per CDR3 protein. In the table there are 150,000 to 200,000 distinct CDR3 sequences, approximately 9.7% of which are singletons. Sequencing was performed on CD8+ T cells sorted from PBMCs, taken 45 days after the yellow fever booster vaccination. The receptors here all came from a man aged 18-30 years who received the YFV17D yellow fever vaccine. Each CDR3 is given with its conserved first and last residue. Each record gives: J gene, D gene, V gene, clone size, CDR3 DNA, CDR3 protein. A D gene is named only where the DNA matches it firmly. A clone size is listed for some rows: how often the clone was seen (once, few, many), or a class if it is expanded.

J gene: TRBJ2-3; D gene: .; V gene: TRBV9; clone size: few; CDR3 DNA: TGTGCCAGCAGCGAGGGACGGGGAACAGATACGCAGTATTTT; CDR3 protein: CASSEGRGTDTQYF
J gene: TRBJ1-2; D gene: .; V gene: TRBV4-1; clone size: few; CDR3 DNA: TGCGCCAGCAGCCAAGGGGCTTGGTCCTCGTACTATGGCTACACCTTC; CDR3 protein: CASSQGAWSSYYGYTF
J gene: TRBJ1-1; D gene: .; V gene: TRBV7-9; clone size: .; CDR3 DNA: TGTGCCAGCAGCCCGCCCGGGGGAAAGGAAGCTTTCTTT; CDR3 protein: CASSPPGGKEAFF
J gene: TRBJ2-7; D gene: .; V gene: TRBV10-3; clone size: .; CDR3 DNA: TGTGCCATCACCCAGAATTCGGACGGCGTTTCTTCGTACGAGCAGTACTTC; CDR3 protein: CAITQNSDGVSSYEQYF
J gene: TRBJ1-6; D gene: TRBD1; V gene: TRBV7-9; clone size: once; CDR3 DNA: TGTGCCAGCAGAGGACAGGGGTATTCACCCCTCCACTTT; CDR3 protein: CASRGQGYSPLHF
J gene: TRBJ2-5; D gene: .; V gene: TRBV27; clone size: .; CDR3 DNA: TGTGCCAGCAGTTTGAGGGGGGGTAACCAGTACTTC; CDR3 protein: CASSLRGGNQYF
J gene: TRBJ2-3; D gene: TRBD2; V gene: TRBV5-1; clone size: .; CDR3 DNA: TGCGCCAGCAGCGACCGGACTAGCGGACTCACAGATACGCAGTATTTT; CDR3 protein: CASSDRTSGLTDTQYF
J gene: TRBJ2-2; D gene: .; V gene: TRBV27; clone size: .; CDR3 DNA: TGTGCCAGCAGTTTTAGTAGACACCACTTCCAAAACACCGGGGAGCTGTTTTTT; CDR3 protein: CASSFSRHHFQNTGELFF
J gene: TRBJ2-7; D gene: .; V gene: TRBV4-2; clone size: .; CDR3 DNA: TGTGCCAGCAGCCAAGAAGGTCGGGGGGCCTTCTCCTACGAGCAGTACTTC; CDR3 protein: CASSQEGRGAFSYEQYF
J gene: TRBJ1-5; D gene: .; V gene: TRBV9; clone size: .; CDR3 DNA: TGTGCCAGCAGCGTAGGGGGGCGCCCCGGGCAGCCCCAGCATTTT; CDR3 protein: CASSVGGRPGQPQHF